This T cell receptor beta chain was recorded in a study of T cells of healthy individuals. TCRdb re-called the 5' RACE reads through MiXCR, storing one row per CDR3 protein. The profile shows around 79,000 distinct CDR3 sequences, approximately 5.4% of them singletons. This clonotype was observed at least ten times. This CDR3 has 14 residues. V lost 5 bases to trimming and J lost 13 bases; unmatched junction nucleotides: 14. Germline V gene data show CDR1 as SNHLY and CDR2 as FYNNEI. This TCR derives from a female donor in good health. The V and J genes are TRBV2 and TRBJ2-1, with 7 nucleotides matching TRBD2. The CDR3 sequence: CASSRLAVLRNQFF. DNA for the CDR3: TGTGCCAGCAGTCGCCTAGCGGTGCTAAGGAATCAGTTCTTC. Full variable domain (remainder filled in from reference TRBV2 and TRBJ2-1): EPEVTQTPSHQVTQMGQEVILRCVPISNHLYFYWYRQILGQKVEFLVSFYNNEISEKSEIFDDQFSVERPDGSNFTLKIRSTKLEDSAMYFCASSRLAVLRNQFFGPGTRLTVL.